This T cell receptor beta chain was retrieved from a study of CD8 T cells in ankylosing spondylitis. TCRdb processed the 5' RACE reads anew with MiXCR; each CDR3 protein has one entry. This table has more than 250,000 distinct CDR3 sequences, around 7.6% appearing once. General study points: Matched ankylosing spondylitis synovial fluid reportedly contained a significantly enriched population of disease-linked clones. Disease-linked clones had a CD8+ phenotype and relatively low frequency in peripheral blood. Reactive arthritis synovial fluid and blood were previously reported to contain some motif variants. Seemingly characteristic of ankylosing spondylitis blood was a TCR beta motif consisting of 7 or 8 highly homologous variants.

This clonotype was seen ten or more times. Its antigen is not identified. With V trimmed by 2 bases and J by 1 base, 7 bases remained unmatched. This CDR3 contains 17 residues. The germline V gene encodes CDR1 KGHDR and CDR2 SFDVKD. J is TRBJ2-3 and V is TRBV24-1; the match to TRBD1 covers 8 bases. The clonotype comes from a male donor with ankylosing spondylitis. Sequences were obtained from blood, either unsorted or a sorted T cell fraction (not recorded which). The chain's CDR3 is CATSDSRTGWGTDTQYF. The CDR3 DNA sequence: TGTGCCACCAGTGATTCGAGGACAGGGTGGGGCACAGATACGCAGTATTTT.